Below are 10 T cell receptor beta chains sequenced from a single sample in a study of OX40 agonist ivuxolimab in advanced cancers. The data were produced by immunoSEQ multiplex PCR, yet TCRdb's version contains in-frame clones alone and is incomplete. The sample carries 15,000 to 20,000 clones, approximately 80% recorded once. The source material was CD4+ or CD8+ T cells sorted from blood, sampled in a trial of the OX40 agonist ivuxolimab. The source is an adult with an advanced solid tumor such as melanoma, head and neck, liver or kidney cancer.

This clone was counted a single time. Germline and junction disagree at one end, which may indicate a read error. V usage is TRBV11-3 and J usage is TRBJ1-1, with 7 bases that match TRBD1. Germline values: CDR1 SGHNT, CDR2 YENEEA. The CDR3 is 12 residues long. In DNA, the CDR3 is TGTGCCAGCAGCTCGCCAGGACAGGCGGTACTGTTT. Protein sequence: CASSSPGQAVLF. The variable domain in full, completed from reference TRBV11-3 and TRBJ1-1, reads EAGVVQSPRYKIIEKKQPVAFWCNPISGHNTLYWYLQNLGQGPELLIRYENEEAVDDSQLPKDRFSAERLKGVDSTLKIQPAELGDSAVYLCASSSPGQAVLFGQGTRLTVV.

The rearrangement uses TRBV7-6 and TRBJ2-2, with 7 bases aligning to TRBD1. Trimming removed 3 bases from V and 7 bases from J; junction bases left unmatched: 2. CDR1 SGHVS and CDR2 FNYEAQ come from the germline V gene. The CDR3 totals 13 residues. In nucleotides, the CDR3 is TGTGCCAGCAGCTTCGGGACAGTCGGGGAGCTGTTTTTT. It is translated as CASSFGTVGELFF.

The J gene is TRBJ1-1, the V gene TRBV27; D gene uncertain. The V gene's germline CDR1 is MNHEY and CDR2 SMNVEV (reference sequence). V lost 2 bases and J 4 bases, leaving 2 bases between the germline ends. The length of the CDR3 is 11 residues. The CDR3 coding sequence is TGTGCCAGCAGTTTAGGCACTGAAGCTTTCTTT. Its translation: CASSLGTEAFF.

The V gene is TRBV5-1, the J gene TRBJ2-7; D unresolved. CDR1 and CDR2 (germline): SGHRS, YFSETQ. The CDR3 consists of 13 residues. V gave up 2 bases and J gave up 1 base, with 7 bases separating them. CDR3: CASSFAESYEQYF. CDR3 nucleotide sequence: TGCGCCAGCAGCTTTGCAGAATCCTACGAGCAGTACTTC.

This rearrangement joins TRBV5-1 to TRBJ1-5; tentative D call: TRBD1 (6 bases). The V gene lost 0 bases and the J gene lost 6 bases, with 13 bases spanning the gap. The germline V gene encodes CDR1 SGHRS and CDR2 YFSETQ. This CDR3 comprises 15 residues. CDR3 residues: CASSLVGRGGQPQHF. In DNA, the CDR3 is TGCGCCAGCAGCTTGGTAGGCAGGGGAGGTCAGCCCCAGCATTTT.

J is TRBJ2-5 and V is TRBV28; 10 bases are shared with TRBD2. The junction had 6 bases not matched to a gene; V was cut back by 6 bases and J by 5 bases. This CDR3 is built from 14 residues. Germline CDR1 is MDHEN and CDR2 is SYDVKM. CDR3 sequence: CASSLAGGFETQYF. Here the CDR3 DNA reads TGTGCCAGCAGCTTAGCGGGAGGATTTGAGACCCAGTACTTC. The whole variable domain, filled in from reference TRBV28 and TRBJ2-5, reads DVKVTQSSRYLVKRTGEKVFLECVQDMDHENMFWYRQDPGLGLRLIYFSYDVKMKEKGDIPEGYSVSREKKERFSLILESASTNQTSMYLCASSLAGGFETQYFGPGTRLLVL.

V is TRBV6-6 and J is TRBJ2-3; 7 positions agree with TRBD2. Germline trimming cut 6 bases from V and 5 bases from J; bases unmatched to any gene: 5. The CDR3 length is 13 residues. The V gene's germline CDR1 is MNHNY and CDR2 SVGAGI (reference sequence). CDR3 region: CASSHGLVDTQYF. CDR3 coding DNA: TGTGCCAGCAGCCACGGACTAGTAGATACGCAGTATTTT.

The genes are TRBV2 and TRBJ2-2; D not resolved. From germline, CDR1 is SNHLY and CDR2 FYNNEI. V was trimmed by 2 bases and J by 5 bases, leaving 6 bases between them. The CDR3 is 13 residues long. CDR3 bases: TGTGCCAGCAGTGAAAGTCGAACCGGGGAGCTGTTTTTT. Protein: CASSESRTGELFF.

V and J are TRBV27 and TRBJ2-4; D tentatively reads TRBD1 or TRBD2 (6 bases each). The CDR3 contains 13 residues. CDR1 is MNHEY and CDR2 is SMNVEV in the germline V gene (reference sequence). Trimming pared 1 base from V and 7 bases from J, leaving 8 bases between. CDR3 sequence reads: CASSLLGGNIQYF. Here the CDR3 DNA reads TGTGCCAGCAGTTTATTAGGGGGGAACATTCAGTACTTC.

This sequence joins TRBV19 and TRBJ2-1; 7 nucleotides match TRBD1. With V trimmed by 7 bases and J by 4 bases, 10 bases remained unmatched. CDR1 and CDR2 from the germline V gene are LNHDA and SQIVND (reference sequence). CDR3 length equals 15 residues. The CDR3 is CASTIGDSRYNEQFF. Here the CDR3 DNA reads TGTGCCAGTACCATAGGGGACAGCCGTTACAATGAGCAGTTCTTC.